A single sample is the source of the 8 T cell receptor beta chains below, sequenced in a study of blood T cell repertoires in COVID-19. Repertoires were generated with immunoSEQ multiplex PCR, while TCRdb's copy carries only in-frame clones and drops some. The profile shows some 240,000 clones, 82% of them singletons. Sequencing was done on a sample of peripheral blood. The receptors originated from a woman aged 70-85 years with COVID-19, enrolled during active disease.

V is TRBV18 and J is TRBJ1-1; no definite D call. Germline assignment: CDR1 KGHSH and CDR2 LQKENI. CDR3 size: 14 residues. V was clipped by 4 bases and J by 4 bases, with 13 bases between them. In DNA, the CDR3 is TGTGCCAGCTCACTCCTCGGTAGCGGCACTGAAGCTTTCTTT. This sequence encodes CASSLLGSGTEAFF.

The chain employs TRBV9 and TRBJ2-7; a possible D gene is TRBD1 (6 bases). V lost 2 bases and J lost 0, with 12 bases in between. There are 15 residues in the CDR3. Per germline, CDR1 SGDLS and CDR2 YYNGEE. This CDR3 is CASSVGTGSSYEQYF. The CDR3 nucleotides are TGTGCCAGCAGCGTTGGAACAGGGAGCTCCTACGAGCAGTACTTC.

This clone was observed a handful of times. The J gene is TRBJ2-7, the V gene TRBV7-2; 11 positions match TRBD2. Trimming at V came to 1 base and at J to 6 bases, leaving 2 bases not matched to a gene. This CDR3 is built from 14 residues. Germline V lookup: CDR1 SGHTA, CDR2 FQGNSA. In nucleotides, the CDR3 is TGTGCCAGCAGCTTAGAGCTAGCGGGAGGCGAGCAGTACTTC. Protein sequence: CASSLELAGGEQYF.

CDR3 nucleotide sequence: TGTGCCAGCACTTTGGACAGGAACACTGAAGCTTTCTTT. Protein: CASTLDRNTEAFF. The V call is TRBV7-2, the J call TRBJ1-1, with D perhaps TRBD1 (6 bases). Trimming removed 7 bases at V and 1 base at J, with 10 bases between. Germline V CDR1 and CDR2: SGHTA, FQGNSA. The CDR3 has 13 amino acids.

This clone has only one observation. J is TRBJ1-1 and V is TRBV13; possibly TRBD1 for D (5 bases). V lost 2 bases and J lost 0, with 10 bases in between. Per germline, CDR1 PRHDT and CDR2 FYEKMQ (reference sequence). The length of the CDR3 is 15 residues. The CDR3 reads CASSLPGSMNTEAFF. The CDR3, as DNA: TGTGCCAGCAGCTTACCAGGGTCCATGAACACTGAAGCTTTCTTT. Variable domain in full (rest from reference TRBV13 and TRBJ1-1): AAGVIQSPRHLIKEKRETATLKCYPIPRHDTVYWYQQGPGQDPQFLISFYEKMQSDKGSIPDRFSAQQFSDYHSELNMSSLELGDSALYFCASSLPGSMNTEAFFGQGTRLTVV.

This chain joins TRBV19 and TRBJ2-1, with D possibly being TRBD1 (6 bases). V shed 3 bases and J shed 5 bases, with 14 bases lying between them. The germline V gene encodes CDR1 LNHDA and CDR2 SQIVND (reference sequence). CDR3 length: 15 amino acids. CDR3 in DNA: TGTGCCAGTAGTATCCTAGAAAGGGGGAACAATGAGCAGTTCTTC. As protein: CASSILERGNNEQFF.

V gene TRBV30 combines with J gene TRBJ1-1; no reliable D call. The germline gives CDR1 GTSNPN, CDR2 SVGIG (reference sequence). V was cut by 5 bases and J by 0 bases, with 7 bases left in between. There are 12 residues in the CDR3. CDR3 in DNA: TGTGCCTGGGCACTTATGAACACTGAAGCTTTCTTT. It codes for CAWALMNTEAFF.

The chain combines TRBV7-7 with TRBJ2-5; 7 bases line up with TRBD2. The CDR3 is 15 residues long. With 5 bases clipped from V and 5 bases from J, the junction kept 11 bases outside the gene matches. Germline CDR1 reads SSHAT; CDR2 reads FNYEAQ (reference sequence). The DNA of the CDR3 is TGTGCCAGCAGCAAAGGACTAGTAGGTGCTGAGACCCAGTACTTC. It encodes CASSKGLVGAETQYF.